A single sample gave rise to the 10 T cell receptor beta chains below, sequenced in a study of shared clonotypes between healthy human individuals. Naive CD8 cells lacked CD45RO and underwent positive selection for CCR7, leaving out terminally differentiated effector memory CD45RA+ cells. Measured with immunoSEQ multiplex PCR; TCRdb has only the in-frame clones, and not every one. The sample gives over 2 million clones, about 94% of which show up once; about 1.1% is in the top ten. The source material was naive CD8+ T cells sorted from blood. The receptors originated from a man between 18 and 29 years old in good health.

The chain links TRBV5-1 to TRBJ2-3; the D gene is possibly TRBD1 (5 bases). The CDR3 totals 16 residues. Trimming cost V 3 bases and J 0 bases, with 14 bases left between them. Germline V lookup: CDR1 SGHRS, CDR2 YFSETQ. The CDR3 loop is CASSWATVLSTDTQYF. The CDR3 coding sequence is TGCGCCAGCAGCTGGGCGACAGTCCTTAGCACAGATACGCAGTATTTT.

V usage is TRBV10-3 and J usage is TRBJ2-3; 11 bases fit TRBD2. Germline CDR1 and CDR2: ENHRY and SYGVKD. The J segment lost 3 bases and the V segment lost 10 bases, leaving 6 bases of the junction unmatched. The CDR3 covers 14 residues. The CDR3 sequence: CASRLAGGTDTQYF. The CDR3 coding sequence is TGTGCCAGCCGTCTAGCGGGAGGTACAGATACGCAGTATTTT.

The chain has TRBV27 and TRBJ2-5; 8 positions match TRBD1. Trimming removed 6 bases from V and 2 bases from J; junction bases left unmatched: 5. CDR3 length: 14 residues. Germline values: CDR1 MNHEY, CDR2 SMNVEV (reference sequence). Here the CDR3 reads CASRPGTGQETQYF. DNA for the CDR3: TGTGCCAGCAGGCCCGGGACAGGACAAGAGACCCAGTACTTC.

About this clone: Additional DNA sequences in this sample encode the identical CDR3. The chain combines TRBV7-9 with TRBJ2-7; 8 nucleotides line up with TRBD1. J lost 3 bases, V lost 5 bases, and 9 bases had no gene match. CDR1 and CDR2 (germline): SEHNR, FQNEAQ (reference sequence). The CDR3 is 15 residues long. CDR3: CASSLGQGANYEQYF. As DNA, the CDR3 is TGTGCCAGCAGCCTCGGCCAGGGGGCGAACTACGAGCAGTACTTC. The complete variable domain, with remaining parts taken from reference TRBV7-9 and TRBJ2-7, reads DTGVSQNPRHKITKRGQNVTFRCDPISEHNRLYWYRQTLGQGPEFLTYFQNEAQLEKSRLLSDRFSAERPKGSFSTLEIQRTEQGDSAMYLCASSLGQGANYEQYFGPGTRLTVT.

In regard to this clone: The same CDR3 is also encoded by other DNA sequences in this sample. The genes are TRBV6-5 and TRBJ2-5, with 7 positions matching TRBD2. J gave up 0 bases and V 2 bases, and 0 bases lay outside the gene matches. Germline V lookup: CDR1 MNHEY, CDR2 SVGAGI. There are 14 residues in the CDR3. In DNA form, the CDR3 reads TGTGCCAGCAGTTACGCGGGGGACCAAGAGACCCAGTACTTC. It yields the protein CASSYAGDQETQYF.

With regard to this clone: The same CDR3 arises from other DNA sequences in this sample as well. The rearrangement joins TRBV6-1 to TRBJ2-7; D is perhaps TRBD1 (5 bases). V lost 4 bases and J lost 1, with 8 bases in between. Germline CDR1 and CDR2: MNHNS and SASEGT. The CDR3 is made up of 13 amino acids. The CDR3 bases are TGTGCCAGCAGTGGAGACAGTTCCTACGAGCAGTACTTC. The encoded protein is CASSGDSSYEQYF.

CDR3 amino acids: CASSLVPGAITGELFF. The CDR3 DNA is TGTGCCAGCAGCTTAGTACCGGGAGCCATTACCGGGGAGCTGTTTTTT. V is TRBV11-2 and J is TRBJ2-2; the D gene is possibly TRBD2 (6 bases). The CDR3 sequence is 16 residues long. The germline V gene has CDR1 SGHAT and CDR2 FQNNGV. Trimming pared 1 base from V and 5 bases from J, leaving 14 bases between.

V is TRBV4-3 and J is TRBJ2-7; weak D call: TRBD1 (6 bases). V was clipped by 1 base and J by 5 bases, with 15 bases between them. The CDR3 runs to 15 residues. Germline V CDR1 and CDR2: LGHNA, YSLEER. The CDR3 DNA sequence: TGCGCCAGCAGCCAAGGAGGGGGAACAGGAGACGAGCAGTACTTC. Translating gives CASSQGGGTGDEQYF.

In the case of this clone: The identical CDR3 is also encoded by other nucleotide sequences in the sample. The V and J genes are TRBV6-5 and TRBJ2-3; maybe TRBD1 (6 bases). The CDR3 runs 12 residues. Per the germline V gene, CDR1 is MNHEY and CDR2 is SVGAGI. V was shortened by 6 bases and J by 5 bases, with 9 bases between the two germline ends. DNA for the CDR3: TGTGCCAGCAGCTTCAGGGGAGATACGCAGTATTTT. Its protein is CASSFRGDTQYF.

This clone has just one count. The rearrangement joins TRBV9 to TRBJ1-6; D remains unclear. Germline V gene lookup returns CDR1 SGDLS and CDR2 YYNGEE. The CDR3 extends over 17 amino acids. Trimming left V 0 bases short and J 7 bases short, with 17 bases between. CDR3 amino acids: CASSVDSSVTFNSPLHF. The DNA for the CDR3 is TGTGCCAGCAGCGTAGATTCAAGTGTGACGTTCAATTCACCCCTCCACTTT.